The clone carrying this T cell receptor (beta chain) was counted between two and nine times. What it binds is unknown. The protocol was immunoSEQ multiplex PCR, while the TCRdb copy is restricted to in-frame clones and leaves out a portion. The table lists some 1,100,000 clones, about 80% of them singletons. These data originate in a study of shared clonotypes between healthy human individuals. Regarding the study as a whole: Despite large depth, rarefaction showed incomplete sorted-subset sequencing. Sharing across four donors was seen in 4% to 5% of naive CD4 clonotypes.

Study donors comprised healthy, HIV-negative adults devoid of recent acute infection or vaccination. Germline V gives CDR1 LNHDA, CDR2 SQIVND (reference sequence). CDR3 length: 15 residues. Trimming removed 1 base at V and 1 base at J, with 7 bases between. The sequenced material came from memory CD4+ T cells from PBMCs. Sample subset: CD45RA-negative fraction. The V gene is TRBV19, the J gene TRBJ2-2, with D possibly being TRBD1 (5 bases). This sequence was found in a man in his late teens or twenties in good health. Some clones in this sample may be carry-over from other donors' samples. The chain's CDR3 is CASSIGTLNTGELFF. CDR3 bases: TGTGCCAGTAGTATAGGGACACTGAACACCGGGGAGCTGTTTTTT.